These 21 T cell receptor beta chains came from one sample sequenced in a study of blood T cell repertoires in COVID-19. The table came from immunoSEQ multiplex PCR; TCRdb's copy has only in-frame clones and leaves some out. The sample includes tens of thousands of clones, approximately 80% of them seen just once. The specimen sequenced was peripheral blood. These receptors all stem from a man in his forties or fifties with active or convalescent COVID-19.

The genes are TRBV2 and TRBJ1-2; D is unclear. From germline, CDR1 is SNHLY and CDR2 FYNNEI. The germline V and J ends were trimmed by 1 base and 5 bases, with 8 bases remaining between them. The CDR3 contains 13 residues. CDR3 DNA: TGTGCCAGCAGTGAAGACACAGTTTATGGCTACACCTTC. This gives the protein CASSEDTVYGYTF.

This chain connects TRBV10-2 to TRBJ1-4; 8 bases are a match to TRBD1. The CDR3 totals 15 residues. Losses at the gene ends were 0 bases for V and 7 bases for J; bases not matched to a gene: 4. Per the germline V gene, CDR1 is WSHSY and CDR2 is SAAADI. The CDR3 reads CASSESRTGSEKLFF. CDR3 DNA sequence: TGCGCCAGCAGTGAGTCGCGGACAGGGAGTGAAAAACTGTTTTTT.

The rearrangement links TRBV9 to TRBJ2-5; 14 nucleotides match TRBD2. In germline, CDR1 is SGDLS, CDR2 YYNGEE. J gave up 7 bases and V 6 bases, and 8 bases lay outside the gene matches. This CDR3 is built from 15 residues. In DNA, the CDR3 is TGTGCCAGCACCAGGGGACTAGCGGGGGCCGGGACCCAGTACTTC. Protein product: CASTRGLAGAGTQYF.

The chain couples TRBV6-6 to TRBJ1-2; 10 bases map to TRBD1. J was trimmed by 3 bases and V by 4 bases; bases with no gene match: 5. The CDR3 extends over 15 amino acids. Germline V gene data show CDR1 as MNHNY and CDR2 as SVGAGI (reference sequence). CDR3 nucleotides: TGTGCCAGCAGTTCCGTGGACAGGGGGGACTATGGCTACACCTTC. Protein product: CASSSVDRGDYGYTF.

J is TRBJ1-5 and V is TRBV7-6; D possibly corresponds to TRBD1 (6 bases). CDR3 size: 14 residues. The V and J ends lost 5 bases and 6 bases respectively, with 14 bases between them. Germline CDR1 is SGHVS and CDR2 is FNYEAQ. The CDR3: CASSLGGGSQPQHF. CDR3 sequence (DNA): TGTGCCAGCAGCCTGGGGGGGGGCAGTCAGCCCCAGCATTTT.

This sequence joins TRBV27 and TRBJ1-2, with D perhaps TRBD1 (6 bases). V lost 3 bases and J lost 4, with 9 bases in between. The CDR3 contains 13 residues. Germline CDR1 reads MNHEY; CDR2 reads SMNVEV (reference sequence). The CDR3 nucleotides are TGTGCCAGCAGTTTTGGGGGCGCCTATGGCTACACCTTC. Protein sequence: CASSFGGAYGYTF.

The chain recombines TRBV2 with TRBJ1-5; D is undetermined. The CDR3 has 15 amino acids. The germline V and J ends were trimmed by 4 bases and 1 base, with 11 bases remaining between them. In germline, CDR1 is SNHLY, CDR2 FYNNEI. CDR3 protein: CASSVSSQSNQPQHF. CDR3 DNA: TGTGCCAGCAGTGTTTCATCCCAGAGCAATCAGCCCCAGCATTTT. Full variable domain (rest looked up from reference TRBV2 and TRBJ1-5): EPEVTQTPSHQVTQMGQEVILRCVPISNHLYFYWYRQILGQKVEFLVSFYNNEISEKSEIFDDQFSVERPDGSNFTLKIRSTKLEDSAMYFCASSVSSQSNQPQHFGDGTRLSIL.

The chain joins TRBV5-1 to TRBJ2-2, with D possibly being TRBD1 (5 bases). Trimming removed 0 bases from V and 8 bases from J, with 11 bases in between. Per germline, CDR1 SGHRS and CDR2 YFSETQ. The CDR3 covers 14 residues. The CDR3 protein is CASSLDRSSGELFF. CDR3 in DNA: TGCGCCAGCAGCTTGGACAGGAGTTCGGGGGAGCTGTTTTTT. The complete variable domain, with remaining parts taken from reference TRBV5-1 and TRBJ2-2, reads KAGVTQTPRYLIKTRGQQVTLSCSPISGHRSVSWYQQTPGQGLQFLFEYFSETQRNKGNFPGRFSGRQFSNSRSEMNVSTLELGDSALYLCASSLDRSSGELFFGEGSRLTVL.

The chain links TRBV12-5 to TRBJ2-5, with 7 positions matching TRBD2. CDR3 length: 15 amino acids. Germline assignment: CDR1 LGHNT and CDR2 FRNRAP. The ends lost 7 bases at V and 5 bases at J; junction bases unmatched: 13. The CDR3 region is CASAKVEGGVETQYF. The CDR3 DNA is TGTGCTAGTGCCAAGGTAGAGGGAGGGGTGGAGACCCAGTACTTC.

The chain couples TRBV7-8 to TRBJ2-5; TRBD2 matches at 11 bases. CDR1 and CDR2 from the germline V gene are SGHVS and FQNEAQ. V trimming: 5 bases; J trimming: 1 base; junction bases outside the gene matches: 6. This CDR3 comprises 16 residues. CDR3 sequence reads: CASSPLLAGVQETQYF. The CDR3 nucleotides are TGTGCCAGCAGCCCCCTACTAGCGGGGGTCCAAGAGACCCAGTACTTC. The variable domain in full, completed from reference TRBV7-8 and TRBJ2-5, reads GAGVSQSPRYKVAKRGQDVALRCDPISGHVSLFWYQQALGQGPEFLTYFQNEAQLDKSGLPSDRFFAERPEGSVSTLKIQRTQQEDSAVYLCASSPLLAGVQETQYFGPGTRLLVL.

V is TRBV7-2 and J is TRBJ2-7; 7 nucleotides align to TRBD1. This CDR3 spans 13 amino acids. Germline V gene sequence: CDR1 SGHTA, CDR2 FQGNSA. The V segment lost 4 bases and the J segment 6 bases; nucleotides outside the gene matches: 6. Here the CDR3 reads CASSSGQELEQYF. In DNA form, the CDR3 reads TGTGCCAGCAGCTCCGGACAGGAGCTCGAGCAGTACTTC.

The genes are TRBV10-2 and TRBJ2-1, with 8 bases lining up with TRBD2. Trimming took 3 bases from V and 5 from J; bases not matched to a gene: 6. The CDR3 totals 15 residues. Per germline, CDR1 WSHSY and CDR2 SAAADI. The CDR3, as DNA: TGCGCCAGCAGTGAAACGCGGGGGGTCAACAATGAGCAGTTCTTC. Its translation: CASSETRGVNNEQFF.

The genes are TRBV4-2 and TRBJ2-5, with 10 bases identical to TRBD1. Germline CDR1 reads LGHNA; CDR2 reads YNFKEQ. V gave up 3 bases and J gave up 6 bases; unmatched junction bases: 7. There are 15 residues in the CDR3. For the CDR3, the DNA is TGTGCCAGCAGCCAGCTGACAGGGGGCGAAAAGACCCAGTACTTC. Amino acid sequence: CASSQLTGGEKTQYF.

V is TRBV11-2 and J is TRBJ2-1; 8 nucleotides line up with TRBD2. Per germline, CDR1 SGHAT and CDR2 FQNNGV. The J segment lost 5 bases and the V segment lost 5 bases, leaving 17 bases of the junction unmatched. This CDR3 has 18 amino acids. CDR3 sequence: CASSPRGGWGPSHNEQFF. CDR3 DNA sequence: TGTGCCAGCAGCCCCCGGGGGGGTTGGGGGCCATCCCACAATGAGCAGTTCTTC.

V and J are TRBV12-3 or TRBV12-4 and TRBJ1-2; the match to TRBD1 covers 7 bases. The CDR3 covers 13 residues. With 2 bases clipped from V and 7 bases from J, the junction kept 4 bases outside the gene matches. In nucleotides, the CDR3 is TGTGCCAGCAGTTTAACAGGGGAGCGTGGCTACACCTTC. This codes for CASSLTGERGYTF.

The rearrangement links TRBV6-5 to TRBJ2-2, with TRBD2 matching over 7 bases. The V and J ends lost 6 bases and 7 bases, in that order; junction bases with no gene match: 8. Germline CDR1 MNHEY, CDR2 SVGAGI. CDR3 size: 14 residues. CDR3 nucleotide sequence: TGTGCCAGCAGCGGGGGAGGGGATGGCGGGGAGCTGTTTTTT. Its translation: CASSGGGDGGELFF.

The chain joins TRBV2 to TRBJ1-5; tentatively, D is TRBD1 (5 bases). Germline loops: CDR1 SNHLY, CDR2 FYNNEI. With 4 bases removed from V and 3 bases from J, the gap between germline ends came to 13 bases. The CDR3 runs to 15 residues. CDR3 sequence reads: CASSGKGLINQPQHF. The CDR3 region has the DNA TGTGCCAGCAGTGGAAAGGGACTGATCAATCAGCCCCAGCATTTT. The entire variable domain, with the rest obtained from reference TRBV2 and TRBJ1-5, is as follows: EPEVTQTPSHQVTQMGQEVILRCVPISNHLYFYWYRQILGQKVEFLVSFYNNEISEKSEIFDDQFSVERPDGSNFTLKIRSTKLEDSAMYFCASSGKGLINQPQHFGDGTRLSIL.

V and J are TRBV6-5 and TRBJ2-1, with D possibly TRBD2 on 5 matching bases. Trimming removed 0 bases at V and 3 bases at J, with 9 bases between. The CDR3 totals 15 residues. Germline-derived CDR1 and CDR2 are MNHEY and SVGAGI. CDR3 bases: TGTGCCAGCAGTTACTCCGGAGCGGACTACAATGAGCAGTTCTTC. Its translation is CASSYSGADYNEQFF.

The rearrangement uses TRBV19 and TRBJ1-6, with D unclear. This CDR3 comprises 13 residues. Germline lookup yields CDR1 LNHDA and CDR2 SQIVND (reference sequence). V shed 8 bases and J shed 8 bases, with 13 bases lying between them. CDR3: CASGFLGDSPLHF. The CDR3 bases are TGTGCCAGTGGATTTCTCGGGGATTCACCCCTCCACTTT.

The chain links TRBV4-1 to TRBJ2-2; D gene unclear. The CDR3 covers 14 residues. Germline V gene data show CDR1 as MGHRA and CDR2 as YSYEKL. V dropped 4 bases and J dropped 1 base, with 7 bases sitting between them. CDR3 coding DNA: TGCGCCAGCAGCCTTACAGAGAACACCGGGGAGCTGTTTTTT. The encoded protein is CASSLTENTGELFF.

The J gene is TRBJ2-7, the V gene TRBV7-9; tentative D call: TRBD1 (6 bases). The CDR3 is made up of 13 amino acids. Germline lookup yields CDR1 SEHNR and CDR2 FQNEAQ (reference sequence). V lost 11 bases, J lost 6 bases, and 20 bases lay in between. The CDR3 bases are TGTGCCGGCGAGGGGGATCAGAGGGGCGAGCAGTACTTC. As protein: CAGEGDQRGEQYF.